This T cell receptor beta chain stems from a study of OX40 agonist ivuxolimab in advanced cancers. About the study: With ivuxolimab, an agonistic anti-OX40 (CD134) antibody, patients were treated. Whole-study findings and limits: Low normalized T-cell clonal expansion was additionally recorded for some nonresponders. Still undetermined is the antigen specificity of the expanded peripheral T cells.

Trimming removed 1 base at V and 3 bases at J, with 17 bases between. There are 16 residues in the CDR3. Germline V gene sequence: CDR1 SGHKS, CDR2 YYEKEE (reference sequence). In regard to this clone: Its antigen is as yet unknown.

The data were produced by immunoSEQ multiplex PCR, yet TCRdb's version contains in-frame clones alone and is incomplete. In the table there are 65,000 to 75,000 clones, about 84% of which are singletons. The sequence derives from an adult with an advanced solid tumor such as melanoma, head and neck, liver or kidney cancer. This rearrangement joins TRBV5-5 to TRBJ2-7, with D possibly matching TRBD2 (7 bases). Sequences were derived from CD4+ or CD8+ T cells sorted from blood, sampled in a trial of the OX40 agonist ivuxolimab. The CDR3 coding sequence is TGTGCCAGCAGCTTGCTAGGGGGGGTGGAATTCTACGAGCAGTACTTC. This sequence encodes CASSLLGGVEFYEQYF.